The subject of this entry is one T cell receptor beta chain. Its antigen is unidentified. This record comes from a study of cytomegalovirus exposure and HLA in healthy donors. Study-wide context: Tens of millions of unique TCRs, all from HLA-typed donors, were included in an early release of the data. Findings and caveats of the study: Reported findings show TCR beta sequences accurately forecast HLA-A and HLA-B alleles in most subjects. There were several of the most significant clusters that appeared linked to common viral pathogens in a later analysis.

The PCR had 60 Vbeta and 13 Jbeta primers. Here immunoSEQ multiplex PCR was the method, and the copy in TCRdb shows in-frame clones only, minus some. The data show about 180,000 clones, with 80% seen just once and 1.1% to 1.5% held by the top ten. CDR3 length: 15 amino acids. J lost 10 bases, V lost 6 bases, and 15 bases had no gene match. Germline CDR1 is MGHDK and CDR2 is SYGVNS. The chain links TRBV25-1 to TRBJ2-1; 7 bases align to TRBD2. Sequenced input: PBMCs. This sequence was found in a girl aged 10-17 years in good health and CMV-seropositive. CDR3 DNA: TGTGCCAGCAGCCCCGCAGGGACTACAAGGCGGGAGCAGTTCTTC. Translating gives CASSPAGTTRREQFF.